Listed below are T cell receptor beta chains from one sample, sequenced in a study of blood T cell repertoires in COVID-19. Generated by immunoSEQ multiplex PCR, the TCRdb table keeps only in-frame clones and is missing some. The repertoire holds 200,000 to 250,000 clones, with roughly 86% as singletons. Specimen: peripheral blood. Receptor source: a man between 60 and 75 years old with acute or convalescent COVID-19. Each CDR3 is given with its conserved first and last residue. Each record gives: clone size, V gene, J gene, D gene, CDR3 DNA, CDR3 protein. The D gene is left open where the match is weak. The size entry is marked missing in some rows and otherwise reads once, few, many or a size class.

abundance: NA
v_gene: TRBV28
j_gene: TRBJ2-3
d_gene: TRBD2
CDR3nt: TGTGCCAGCAGGGGTGCAGGGAAAAGCGGGGGCCCAGATACGCAGTATTTT
CDR3aa: CASRGAGKSGGPDTQYF

abundance: NA
v_gene: TRBV6-5
j_gene: TRBJ1-1
d_gene: TRBD1
CDR3nt: TGTGCCAGCAGTTACGGGACAGGGGGCTATATCACTGAAGCTTTCTTT
CDR3aa: CASSYGTGGYITEAFF

abundance: NA
v_gene: TRBV18
j_gene: TRBJ1-3
d_gene: TRBD1
CDR3nt: TGTGCCAGCTCACCAAGCAGGGGGCGCGGAAACACCATATATTTT
CDR3aa: CASSPSRGRGNTIYF

abundance: NA
v_gene: TRBV2
j_gene: TRBJ1-1
d_gene: NA
CDR3nt: TGTGCCAGCAGGATAGGACTTGACACTGAAGCTTTCTTT
CDR3aa: CASRIGLDTEAFF

abundance: once
v_gene: TRBV6-5
j_gene: TRBJ1-1
d_gene: TRBD1
CDR3nt: TGTGCCAGCAGTTACTCCCCCCGGGACAGGGGGCGAGCTTTCTTT
CDR3aa: CASSYSPRDRGRAFF

abundance: NA
v_gene: TRBV6-5
j_gene: TRBJ2-3
d_gene: TRBD2
CDR3nt: TGTGCCAGCAGTTACCGGTCTAGCGGGGGGGCCCATACGCAGTATTTT
CDR3aa: CASSYRSSGGAHTQYF

abundance: NA
v_gene: TRBV5-4
j_gene: TRBJ2-5
d_gene: NA
CDR3nt: TGTGCCAGCAGCTTCCGGGACAACCAAGAGACCCAGTACTTC
CDR3aa: CASSFRDNQETQYF

abundance: NA
v_gene: TRBV19
j_gene: TRBJ1-6
d_gene: TRBD1
CDR3nt: TGTGCCAGTAGTGGACGGACAGGGAGCTCCTATAATTCACCCCTCCACTTT
CDR3aa: CASSGRTGSSYNSPLHF

abundance: NA
v_gene: TRBV6-5
j_gene: TRBJ2-1
d_gene: TRBD2
CDR3nt: TGTGCCAGCAGCCCACACAGGACTAGCGGCAATGAGCAGTTCTTC
CDR3aa: CASSPHRTSGNEQFF

abundance: few
v_gene: TRBV6-6
j_gene: TRBJ2-7
d_gene: TRBD2
CDR3nt: TGTGCCAGCAGGGTAGCGGGGGGAACCTACGAGCAGTACTTC
CDR3aa: CASRVAGGTYEQYF

abundance: NA
v_gene: TRBV27
j_gene: TRBJ1-4
d_gene: NA
CDR3nt: TGTGCCAGCAGACAGGGACCCCCCTCGGAGGAAAAACTGTTTTTT
CDR3aa: CASRQGPPSEEKLFF

abundance: NA
v_gene: TRBV6-5
j_gene: TRBJ1-1
d_gene: NA
CDR3nt: TGTGCCAGCAGTTACTCGGTCAGGGTGGACACTGAAGCTTTCTTT
CDR3aa: CASSYSVRVDTEAFF

abundance: NA
v_gene: TRBV11-3
j_gene: TRBJ2-7
d_gene: NA
CDR3nt: TGTGCCAGCAGCCCAAACAGGAACTCCTACGAGCAGTACTTC
CDR3aa: CASSPNRNSYEQYF

abundance: NA
v_gene: TRBV6-5
j_gene: TRBJ1-5
d_gene: NA
CDR3nt: TGTGCCAGCAGTTATTCGACGGGGACATCGAATCAGCCCCAGCATTTT
CDR3aa: CASSYSTGTSNQPQHF

abundance: NA
v_gene: TRBV29-1
j_gene: TRBJ2-5
d_gene: NA
CDR3nt: TGCAGCGTGACGGACAGGGGATTAGCGGGGGCGGAAGAGACCCAGTACTTC
CDR3aa: CSVTDRGLAGAEETQYF

abundance: NA
v_gene: TRBV6-2/TRBV6-3
j_gene: TRBJ2-5
d_gene: NA
CDR3nt: TGTGCCAGCAGCCCTCCCGACAGCCAAGAGACCCAGTACTTC
CDR3aa: CASSPPDSQETQYF

abundance: NA
v_gene: TRBV6-5
j_gene: TRBJ1-1
d_gene: NA
CDR3nt: TGTGCCAGCAAGGGCGGGGGACGGTTGAACACTGAAGCTTTCTTT
CDR3aa: CASKGGGRLNTEAFF

abundance: NA
v_gene: TRBV18
j_gene: TRBJ1-4
d_gene: TRBD1
CDR3nt: TGTGCCAGCTCACCAACTGACAGGGTTTCTGAAAAACTGTTTTTT
CDR3aa: CASSPTDRVSEKLFF

abundance: NA
v_gene: TRBV5-4
j_gene: TRBJ2-7
d_gene: TRBD2
CDR3nt: TGTGCCAGCAGCGAGGATGGACTAGCGGGGGTCCTCCCGTACTTC
CDR3aa: CASSEDGLAGVLPYF